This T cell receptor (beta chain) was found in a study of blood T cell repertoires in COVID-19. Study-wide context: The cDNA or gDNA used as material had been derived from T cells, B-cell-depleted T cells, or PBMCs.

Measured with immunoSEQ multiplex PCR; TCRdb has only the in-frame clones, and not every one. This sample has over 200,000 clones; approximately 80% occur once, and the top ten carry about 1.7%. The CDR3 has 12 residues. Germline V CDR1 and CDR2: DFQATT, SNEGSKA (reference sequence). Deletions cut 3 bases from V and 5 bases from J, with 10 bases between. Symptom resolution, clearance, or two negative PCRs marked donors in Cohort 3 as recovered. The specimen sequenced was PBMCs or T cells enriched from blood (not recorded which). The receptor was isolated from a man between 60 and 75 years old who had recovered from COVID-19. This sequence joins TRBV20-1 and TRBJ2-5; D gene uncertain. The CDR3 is CSASSTEETQYF. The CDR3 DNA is TGCAGTGCTAGTAGTACCGAGGAGACCCAGTACTTC.